This TCR beta chain was captured by sequencing in a study of blood T cell repertoires in COVID-19. Study-level background: T cells, B-cell-depleted T cells, or PBMCs provided the cDNA or gDNA that served as material.

Using immunoSEQ multiplex PCR, the repertoire was profiled, and TCRdb retains in-frame clones only, with some absent. This table has about 220,000 clones, about 79% appearing once. Trimming removed 2 bases from V and 2 bases from J, with 18 bases in between. This CDR3 comprises 17 residues. Germline CDR1 is MNHNS and CDR2 is SASEGT. The rearrangement uses TRBV6-1 and TRBJ2-5; tentatively, D is TRBD2 (6 bases). This sequence was found in a woman in her sixties or seventies who had recovered from COVID-19. Sample: PBMCs or T cells enriched from blood (not recorded which). The CDR3, as DNA: TGTGCCAGCAGTGAACCTGGGGCGGGGAACAAACAAGAGACCCAGTACTTC. This sequence encodes CASSEPGAGNKQETQYF.